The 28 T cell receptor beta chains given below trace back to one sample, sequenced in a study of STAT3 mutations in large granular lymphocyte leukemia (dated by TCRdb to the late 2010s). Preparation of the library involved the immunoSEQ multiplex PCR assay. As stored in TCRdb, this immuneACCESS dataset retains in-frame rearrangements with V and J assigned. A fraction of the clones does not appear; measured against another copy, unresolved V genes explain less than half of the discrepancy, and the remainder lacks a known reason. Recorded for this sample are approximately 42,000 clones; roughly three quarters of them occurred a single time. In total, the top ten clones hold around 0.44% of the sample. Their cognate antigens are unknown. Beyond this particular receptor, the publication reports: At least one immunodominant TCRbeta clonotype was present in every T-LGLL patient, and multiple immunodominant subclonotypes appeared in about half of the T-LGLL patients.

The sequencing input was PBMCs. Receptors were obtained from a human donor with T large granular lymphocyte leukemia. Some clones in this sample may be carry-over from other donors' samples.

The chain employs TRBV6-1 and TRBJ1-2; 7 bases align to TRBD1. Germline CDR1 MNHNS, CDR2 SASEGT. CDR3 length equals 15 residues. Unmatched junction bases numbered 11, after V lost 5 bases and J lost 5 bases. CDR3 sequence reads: CASSLARGTAYGYTF. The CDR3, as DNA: TGTGCCAGCAGTCTTGCCCGGGGGACAGCGTATGGCTACACCTTC.

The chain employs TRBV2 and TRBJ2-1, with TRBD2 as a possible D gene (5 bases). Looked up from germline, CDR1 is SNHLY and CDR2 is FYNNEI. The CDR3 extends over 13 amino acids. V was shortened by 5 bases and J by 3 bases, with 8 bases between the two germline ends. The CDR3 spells CASSSGIYNEQFF. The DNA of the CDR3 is TGTGCCAGCAGTTCGGGGATCTACAATGAGCAGTTCTTC.

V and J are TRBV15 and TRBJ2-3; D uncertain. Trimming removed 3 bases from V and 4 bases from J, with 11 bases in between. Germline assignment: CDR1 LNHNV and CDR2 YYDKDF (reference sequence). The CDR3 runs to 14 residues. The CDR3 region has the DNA TGTGCCACCAGCAGTCCGGTTGCCTCAGATACGCAGTATTTT. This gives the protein CATSSPVASDTQYF.

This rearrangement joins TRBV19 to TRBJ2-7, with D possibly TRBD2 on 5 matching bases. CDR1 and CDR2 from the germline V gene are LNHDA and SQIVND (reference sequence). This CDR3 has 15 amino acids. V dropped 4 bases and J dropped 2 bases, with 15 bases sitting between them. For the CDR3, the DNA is TGTGCCAGTAGTAACGGACTTTATCCCACCTACGAGCAGTACTTC. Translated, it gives CASSNGLYPTYEQYF.

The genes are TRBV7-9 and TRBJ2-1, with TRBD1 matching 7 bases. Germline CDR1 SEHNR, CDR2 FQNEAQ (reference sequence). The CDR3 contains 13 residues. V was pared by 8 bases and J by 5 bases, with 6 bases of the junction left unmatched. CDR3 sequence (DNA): TGTGCCAGCGGGGACAGCGCTCACAATGAGCAGTTCTTC. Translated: CASGDSAHNEQFF.

Here the CDR3 reads CASSDSWGAGEQFF. The CDR3, as DNA: TGTGCCAGCAGTGACTCGTGGGGGGCGGGGGAGCAGTTCTTC. The chain links TRBV6-4 to TRBJ2-1; D may correspond to TRBD1 or TRBD2 (6 bases each). V dropped 0 bases and J dropped 10 bases, with 13 bases sitting between them. Per germline, CDR1 MRHNA and CDR2 SNTAGT. The CDR3 is 14 residues long.

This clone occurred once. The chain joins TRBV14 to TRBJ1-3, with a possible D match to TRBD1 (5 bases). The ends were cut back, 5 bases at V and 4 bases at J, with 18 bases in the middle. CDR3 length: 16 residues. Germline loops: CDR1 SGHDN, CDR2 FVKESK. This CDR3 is CASSYRKKGQGNTIYF. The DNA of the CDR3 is TGTGCCAGCAGCTATCGCAAGAAGGGGCAGGGAAACACCATATATTTT.

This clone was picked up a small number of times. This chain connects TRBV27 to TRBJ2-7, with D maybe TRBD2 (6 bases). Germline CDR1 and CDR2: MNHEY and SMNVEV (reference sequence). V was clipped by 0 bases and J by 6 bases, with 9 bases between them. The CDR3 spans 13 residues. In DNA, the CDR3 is TGTGCCAGCAGTTTATCACGGGGGATCGAGCAGTACGTC. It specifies CASSLSRGIEQYV.

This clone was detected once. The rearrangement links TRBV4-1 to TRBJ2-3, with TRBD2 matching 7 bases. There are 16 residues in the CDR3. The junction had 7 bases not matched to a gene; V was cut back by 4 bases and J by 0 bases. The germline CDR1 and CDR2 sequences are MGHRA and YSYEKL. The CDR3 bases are TGCGCCAGCAGCCGGGGGGGGTGGAGGAGCACAGATACGCAGTATTTT. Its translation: CASSRGGWRSTDTQYF.

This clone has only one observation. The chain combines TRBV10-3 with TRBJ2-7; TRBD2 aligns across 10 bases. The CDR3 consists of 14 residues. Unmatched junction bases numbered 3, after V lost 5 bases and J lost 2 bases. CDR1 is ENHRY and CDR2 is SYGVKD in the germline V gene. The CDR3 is CAISSSGGAYEQYV. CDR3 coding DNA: TGTGCCATCAGTTCCAGCGGGGGGGCCTACGAGCAGTACGTC.

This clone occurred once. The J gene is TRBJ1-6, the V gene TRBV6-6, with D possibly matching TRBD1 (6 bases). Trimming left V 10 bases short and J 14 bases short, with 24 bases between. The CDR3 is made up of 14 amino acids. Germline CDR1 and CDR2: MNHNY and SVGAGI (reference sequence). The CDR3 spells CANLTGAPLGALHF. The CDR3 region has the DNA TGTGCCAACCTCACGGGGGCGCCCTTGGGTGCCCTCCACTTT.

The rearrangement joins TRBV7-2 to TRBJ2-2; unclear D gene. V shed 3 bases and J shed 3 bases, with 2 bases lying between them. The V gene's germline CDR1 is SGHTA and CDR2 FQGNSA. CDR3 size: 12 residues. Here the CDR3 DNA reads TGTGCCAGCAGCTTTTACACCGGGGAGCTGTTTTTT. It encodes CASSFYTGELFF.

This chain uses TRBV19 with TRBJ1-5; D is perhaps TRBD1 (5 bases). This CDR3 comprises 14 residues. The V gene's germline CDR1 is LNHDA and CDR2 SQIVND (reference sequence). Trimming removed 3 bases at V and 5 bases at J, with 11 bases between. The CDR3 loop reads CASSIRGVHQPQHF. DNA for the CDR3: TGTGCCAGTAGTATTCGGGGGGTTCATCAGCCCCAGCATTTT.

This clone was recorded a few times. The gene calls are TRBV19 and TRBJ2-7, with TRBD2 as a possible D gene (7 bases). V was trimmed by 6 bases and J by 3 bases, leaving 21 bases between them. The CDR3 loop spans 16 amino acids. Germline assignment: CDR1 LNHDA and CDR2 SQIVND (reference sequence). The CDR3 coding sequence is TGTGCCAGTAGCACAGGAGGGGGGGCCCTAGGCTACGAGCAGTACTTC. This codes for CASSTGGGALGYEQYF.

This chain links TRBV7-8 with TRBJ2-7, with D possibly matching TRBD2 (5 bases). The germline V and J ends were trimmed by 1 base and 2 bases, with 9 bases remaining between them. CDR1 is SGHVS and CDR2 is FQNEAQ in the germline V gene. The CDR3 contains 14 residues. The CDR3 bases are TGTGCCAGCAGCTTAGGGGCGGGTGCCTACGAGCAGTACGTC. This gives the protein CASSLGAGAYEQYV.

The CDR3 here is CASSLGADETQYF. Written as DNA, the CDR3 is TGTGCCAGCAGCTTAGGGGCAGACGAGACCCAGTACTTC. The chain joins TRBV13 to TRBJ2-5, with D uncertain. Germline CDR1 reads PRHDT; CDR2 reads FYEKMQ (reference sequence). The V end was cut by 0 bases, the J end by 5 bases, with 7 bases between. The CDR3 has 13 amino acids.

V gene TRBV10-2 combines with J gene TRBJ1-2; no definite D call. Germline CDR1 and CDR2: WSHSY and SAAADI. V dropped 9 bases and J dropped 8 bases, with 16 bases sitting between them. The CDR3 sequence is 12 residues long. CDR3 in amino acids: CARPWGEDGYTF. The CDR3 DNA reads TGCGCCAGACCGTGGGGAGAGGACGGCTACACCTTC.

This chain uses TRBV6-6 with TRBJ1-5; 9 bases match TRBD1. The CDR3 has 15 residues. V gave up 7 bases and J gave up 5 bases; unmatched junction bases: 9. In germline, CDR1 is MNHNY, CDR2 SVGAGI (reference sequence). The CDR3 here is CASTYTGQGDQPQHF. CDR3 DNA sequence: TGTGCCAGCACCTACACGGGACAGGGAGATCAGCCCCAGCATTTT.

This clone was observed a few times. The CDR3 region is CASRPTGTTFYGYTF. Here the CDR3 DNA reads TGTGCCAGCAGACCCACGGGGACGACCTTCTATGGCTACACCTTC. The rearrangement links TRBV7-9 to TRBJ1-2; weak D call: TRBD1 (5 bases). The V end was cut by 6 bases, the J end by 4 bases, with 18 bases between. Germline CDR1 reads SEHNR; CDR2 reads FQNEAQ (reference sequence). The CDR3 loop spans 15 amino acids.

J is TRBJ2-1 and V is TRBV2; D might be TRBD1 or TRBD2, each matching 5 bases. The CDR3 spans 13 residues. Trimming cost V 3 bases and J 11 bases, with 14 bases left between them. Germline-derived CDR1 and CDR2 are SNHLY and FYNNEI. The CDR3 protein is CASSDGTIYKQFF. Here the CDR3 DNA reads TGTGCCAGCAGTGACGGGACCATCTATAAGCAGTTCTTC.

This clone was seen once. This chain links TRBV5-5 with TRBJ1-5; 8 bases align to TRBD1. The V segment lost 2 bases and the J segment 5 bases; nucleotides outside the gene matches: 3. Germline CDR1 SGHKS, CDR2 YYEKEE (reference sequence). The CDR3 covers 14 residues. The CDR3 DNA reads TGTGCCAGCAGCTTAGGACAGGGTTATCAGCCCCAGCATTTT. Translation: CASSLGQGYQPQHF.

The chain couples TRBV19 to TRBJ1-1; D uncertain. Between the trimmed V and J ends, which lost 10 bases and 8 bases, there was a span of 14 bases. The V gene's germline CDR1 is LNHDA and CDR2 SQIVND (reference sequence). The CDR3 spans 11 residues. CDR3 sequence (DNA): TGTGCCACCATAAGATTAGGCGAAGCTTTCTTT. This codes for CATIRLGEAFF.

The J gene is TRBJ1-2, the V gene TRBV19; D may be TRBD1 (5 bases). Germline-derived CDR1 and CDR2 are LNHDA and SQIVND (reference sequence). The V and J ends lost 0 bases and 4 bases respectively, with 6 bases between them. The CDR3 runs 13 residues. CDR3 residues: CASSIEGLYGYTF. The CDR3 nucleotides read TGTGCCAGTAGTATAGAGGGACTCTATGGCTACACCTTC.

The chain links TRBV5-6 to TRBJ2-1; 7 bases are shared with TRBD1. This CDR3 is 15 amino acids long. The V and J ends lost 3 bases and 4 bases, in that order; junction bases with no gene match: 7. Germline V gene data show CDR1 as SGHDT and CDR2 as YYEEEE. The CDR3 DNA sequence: TGTGCCAGCAGCTCCTCGGGACAGCAGTACAATGAGCAGTTCTTC. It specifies CASSSSGQQYNEQFF.

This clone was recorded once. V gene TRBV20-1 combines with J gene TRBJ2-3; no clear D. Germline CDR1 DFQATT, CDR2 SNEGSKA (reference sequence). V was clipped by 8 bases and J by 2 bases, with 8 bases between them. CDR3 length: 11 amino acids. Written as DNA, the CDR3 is TGCAGTCCGTCGCCCACAGATACGCAGTATTTT. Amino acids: CSPSPTDTQYF.

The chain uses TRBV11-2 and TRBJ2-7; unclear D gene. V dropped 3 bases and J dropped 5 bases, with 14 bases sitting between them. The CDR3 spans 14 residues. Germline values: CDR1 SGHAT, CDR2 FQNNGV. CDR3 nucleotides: TGTGCCAGCAGCTTGGGCCAGTTGACCCACGAGCAGTACTTC. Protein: CASSLGQLTHEQYF.

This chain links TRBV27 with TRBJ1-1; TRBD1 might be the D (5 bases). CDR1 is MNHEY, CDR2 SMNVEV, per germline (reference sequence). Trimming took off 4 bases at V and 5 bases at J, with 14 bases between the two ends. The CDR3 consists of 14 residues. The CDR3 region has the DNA TGTGCCAGCAGTTCACTGGAGGGACTTACTGAAGCTTTCTTT. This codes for CASSSLEGLTEAFF.

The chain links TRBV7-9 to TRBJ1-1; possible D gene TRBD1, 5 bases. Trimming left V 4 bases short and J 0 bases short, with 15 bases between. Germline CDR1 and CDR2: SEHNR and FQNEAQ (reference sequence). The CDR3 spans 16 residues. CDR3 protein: CASSSSRDLMNTEAFF. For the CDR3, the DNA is TGTGCCAGCAGCTCCTCCAGGGATTTAATGAACACTGAAGCTTTCTTT.